One and the same sample provided the 21 T cell receptor beta chains below, sequenced in a study of blood T cell repertoires in COVID-19. Only in-frame clones appear in the TCRdb table, and some are missing; sequencing was by immunoSEQ multiplex PCR. The repertoire consists of a few hundred thousand clones, with roughly 82% occurring once and the leading ten covering around 1.5%. Sequencing was carried out using peripheral blood. The receptors come from a woman aged 40 to 50 who had recovered from COVID-19.

The V gene is TRBV27, the J gene TRBJ2-7, with 11 nucleotides matching TRBD1. Trimming cost V 5 bases and J 5 bases; bases outside gene matches: 8. This CDR3 is built from 15 residues. Germline-derived CDR1 and CDR2 are MNHEY and SMNVEV (reference sequence). Written as DNA, the CDR3 is TGTGCCAGCAGTCGAAGACCGGACAGGGGGCACGAGCAGTACTTC. Amino acids: CASSRRPDRGHEQYF.

This clone was seen only a few times. The genes are TRBV3-1 (or the pseudogene TRBV3-2) and TRBJ2-5; TRBD1 is a possible D gene (5 bases). From germline, CDR1 is LGHDT and CDR2 YNNKEL (reference sequence). Deletions cut 4 bases from V and 5 bases from J, with 11 bases between. The CDR3 runs 13 residues. Here the CDR3 DNA reads TGTGCCAGCAGCCTTGGGGCTGAGGAGACCCAGTACTTC. Its translation: CASSLGAEETQYF.

The genes are TRBV11-3 and TRBJ2-1, with TRBD2 matching over 8 bases. The V gene's germline CDR1 is SGHNT and CDR2 YENEEA. With 6 bases clipped from V and 2 bases from J, the junction kept 6 bases outside the gene matches. The CDR3 consists of 15 residues. The CDR3 DNA is TGTGCCAGCAGAATAGCGGGGACAACCTACAATGAGCAGTTCTTC. It encodes CASRIAGTTYNEQFF.

The J gene is TRBJ2-5, the V gene TRBV2; possibly TRBD1 for D (5 bases). The ends were cut back, 4 bases at V and 3 bases at J, with 12 bases in the middle. The length of the CDR3 is 14 residues. Germline-derived CDR1 and CDR2 are SNHLY and FYNNEI. In nucleotides, the CDR3 is TGTGCCAGCAGTGGCCGGTTCAGGGAAGAGACCCAGTACTTC. Translation: CASSGRFREETQYF.

The chain joins TRBV14 to TRBJ2-1, with D unresolved. V was pared by 7 bases and J by 1 base, with 8 bases between. Germline V gene sequence: CDR1 SGHDN, CDR2 FVKESK. This CDR3 is built from 13 residues. The CDR3 loop reads CASTPGSYNEQFF. The CDR3 nucleotides are TGTGCCAGCACCCCCGGGTCCTACAATGAGCAGTTCTTC.

The chain joins TRBV5-1 to TRBJ2-2; 8 nucleotides match TRBD2. The CDR3 has 15 residues. Germline CDR1 SGHRS, CDR2 YFSETQ. Trimming took 0 bases from V and 3 from J; bases not matched to a gene: 1. CDR3 loop: CASSLDGRDTGELFF. CDR3 coding DNA: TGCGCCAGCAGCTTGGACGGGAGGGACACCGGGGAGCTGTTTTTT.

V usage is TRBV4-2 and J usage is TRBJ1-1, with 8 positions matching TRBD1. This CDR3 has 15 residues. In germline, CDR1 is LGHNA, CDR2 YNFKEQ. V lost 4 bases, J lost 3 bases, and 7 bases stayed unmatched. In nucleotides, the CDR3 is TGTGCCAGCAGCCCAGGGGGACAGGCGGACACTGAAGCTTTCTTT. Translated, it gives CASSPGGQADTEAFF.

V usage is TRBV7-2 and J usage is TRBJ1-4, with 8 bases fitting TRBD1. This CDR3 is built from 16 residues. The ends lost 5 bases at V and 7 bases at J; junction bases unmatched: 12. Germline V gene sequence: CDR1 SGHTA, CDR2 FQGNSA. The CDR3 DNA is TGTGCCAGCAGCGGCCAGTCAGGGGGCGCGGGTGAAAAACTGTTTTTT. Translated: CASSGQSGGAGEKLFF.

The chain has TRBV5-6 and TRBJ2-1; the match to TRBD1 covers 7 bases. V dropped 3 bases and J dropped 9; count of bases not matched to a gene: 15. The V gene's germline CDR1 is SGHDT and CDR2 YYEEEE. CDR3 length: 16 residues. The CDR3, as DNA: TGTGCCAGCAGCTCTCACAGGGGTCAGTGGTTTAGTGAGCAGTTCTTC. The encoded protein is CASSSHRGQWFSEQFF.

This rearrangement joins TRBV18 to TRBJ2-7, with a possible D match to TRBD1 (5 bases). The germline V gene encodes CDR1 KGHSH and CDR2 LQKENI. V was pared by 0 bases and J by 3 bases, with 12 bases between. The CDR3 is made up of 15 amino acids. CDR3 sequence (DNA): TGTGCCAGCTCACCACCGAGCGTCAGGGACTACGAGCAGTACTTC. It is translated as CASSPPSVRDYEQYF.

This chain connects TRBV24-1 to TRBJ2-1; a possible D gene is TRBD2 (7 bases). V dropped 4 bases and J dropped 6 bases, with 18 bases sitting between them. Germline V CDR1 and CDR2: KGHDR, SFDVKD. The CDR3 covers 16 residues. In DNA form, the CDR3 reads TGTGCCACCAGTGACCCGAGGGGGGGGGCTTTCAATGAGCAGTTCTTC. This sequence encodes CATSDPRGGAFNEQFF.

This chain links TRBV19 with TRBJ1-1, with TRBD1 as a possible D gene (6 bases). The V gene's germline CDR1 is LNHDA and CDR2 SQIVND (reference sequence). The ends were cut back, 6 bases at V and 6 bases at J, with 20 bases in the middle. This CDR3 is 15 amino acids long. The CDR3 reads CASSFSGQMKPEAFF. The CDR3 coding sequence is TGTGCCAGTAGCTTCTCTGGACAGATGAAACCTGAAGCTTTCTTT.

This chain connects TRBV5-1 to TRBJ2-5; 8 positions match TRBD1. The better agreement between TRBJ2-7 and the DNA end casts doubt on the J call. The CDR3 has 16 residues. Germline-derived CDR1 and CDR2 are SGHRS and YFSETQ. The CDR3 loop is CASSHSRGQGTYEQYF. The CDR3 DNA is TGCGCCAGCAGCCACTCCCGTGGACAGGGCACCTACGAGCAGTACTTC.

The chain has TRBV6-2 or TRBV6-3 and TRBJ1-5; tentatively, D is TRBD1 (5 bases). V dropped 2 bases and J dropped 5 bases, with 19 bases sitting between them. CDR1 is MNHEY, CDR2 SVGEGT, per germline. This CDR3 is built from 17 residues. CDR3 region: CASSYLSWSGPYQPQHF. The CDR3, as DNA: TGTGCCAGCAGTTACCTTAGTTGGTCAGGGCCCTATCAGCCCCAGCATTTT.

This clone was detected only once. V is TRBV19 and J is TRBJ1-1; 8 bases fit TRBD1. The germline V gene encodes CDR1 LNHDA and CDR2 SQIVND (reference sequence). CDR3 length: 16 residues. J was trimmed by 5 bases and V by 6 bases; bases with no gene match: 14. In DNA form, the CDR3 reads TGTGCCAGTAGCCATCATTCGGACAGGGCGAGGACTGAAGCTTTCTTT. This sequence encodes CASSHHSDRARTEAFF.

This sequence joins TRBV11-3 and TRBJ2-1, with TRBD1 matching over 9 bases. This CDR3 comprises 15 residues. V trimming: 8 bases; J trimming: 7 bases; junction bases outside the gene matches: 12. Germline CDR1 is SGHNT and CDR2 is YENEEA. CDR3 protein: CASHTMDRGSNEQFF. CDR3 coding DNA: TGTGCCAGCCACACTATGGACAGGGGTTCGAATGAGCAGTTCTTC.

This rearrangement joins TRBV10-2 to TRBJ2-7, with TRBD2 matching 9 bases. The germline V gene has CDR1 WSHSY and CDR2 SAAADI. CDR3 size: 14 residues. Losses at the gene ends were 6 bases for V and 0 bases for J; bases not matched to a gene: 3. The chain's CDR3 is CASRTSGGSYEQYF. CDR3 nucleotide sequence: TGCGCCAGCAGGACTAGCGGAGGCTCCTACGAGCAGTACTTC.

This chain uses TRBV7-2 with TRBJ2-5; 7 bases match TRBD2. The CDR3 runs 14 residues. V lost 4 bases and J lost 3; bases outside the gene matches: 5. CDR1 is SGHTA and CDR2 is FQGNSA in the germline V gene. The CDR3 protein is CASSSVTSKETQYF. In DNA form, the CDR3 reads TGTGCCAGCAGCTCGGTGACTAGCAAAGAGACCCAGTACTTC. Full variable domain (rest looked up from reference TRBV7-2 and TRBJ2-5): GAGVSQSPSNKVTEKGKDVELRCDPISGHTALYWYRQSLGQGLEFLIYFQGNSAPDKSGLPSDRFSAERTGGSVSTLTIQRTQQEDSAVYLCASSSVTSKETQYFGPGTRLLVL.

Note on this clone: A much larger clonotype is one base distant, so this may be a read error. The rearrangement uses TRBV5-6 and TRBJ2-7, with a weak D call TRBD1 (6 bases). The CDR3 is 12 residues long. Trimming took 4 bases from V and 3 from J, leaving 8 bases between them. Germline V gene lookup returns CDR1 SGHDT and CDR2 YYEEEE. CDR3 nucleotide sequence: TGTGCCAGCAGCATGGACAGCTACGAGCAGTACTTC. Residues: CASSMDSYEQYF.

The V and J genes are TRBV9 and TRBJ1-2; 9 positions match TRBD1. This CDR3 has 14 amino acids. The junction had 5 bases not matched to a gene; V was cut back by 0 bases and J by 8 bases. Looked up from germline, CDR1 is SGDLS and CDR2 is YYNGEE. DNA for the CDR3: TGTGCCAGCAGCGTAGGGACAGGGGCGGGAGGCTACACCTTC. It yields the protein CASSVGTGAGGYTF. The complete variable domain, with remaining parts taken from reference TRBV9 and TRBJ1-2, reads DSGVTQTPKHLITATGQRVTLRCSPRSGDLSVYWYQQSLDQGLQFLIQYYNGEERAKGNILERFSAQQFPDLHSELNLSSLELGDSALYFCASSVGTGAGGYTFGSGTRLTVV.

This clone showed up just a few times. The chain combines TRBV28 with TRBJ1-1; a possible D gene is TRBD1 (5 bases). The CDR3 sequence is 14 residues long. Deletions cut 6 bases from V and 5 bases from J, with 16 bases between. Germline-derived CDR1 and CDR2 are MDHEN and SYDVKM. This CDR3 reads CASRRGLGGTEAFF. CDR3 nucleotide sequence: TGTGCCAGCAGACGGGGGTTGGGGGGTACTGAAGCTTTCTTT.